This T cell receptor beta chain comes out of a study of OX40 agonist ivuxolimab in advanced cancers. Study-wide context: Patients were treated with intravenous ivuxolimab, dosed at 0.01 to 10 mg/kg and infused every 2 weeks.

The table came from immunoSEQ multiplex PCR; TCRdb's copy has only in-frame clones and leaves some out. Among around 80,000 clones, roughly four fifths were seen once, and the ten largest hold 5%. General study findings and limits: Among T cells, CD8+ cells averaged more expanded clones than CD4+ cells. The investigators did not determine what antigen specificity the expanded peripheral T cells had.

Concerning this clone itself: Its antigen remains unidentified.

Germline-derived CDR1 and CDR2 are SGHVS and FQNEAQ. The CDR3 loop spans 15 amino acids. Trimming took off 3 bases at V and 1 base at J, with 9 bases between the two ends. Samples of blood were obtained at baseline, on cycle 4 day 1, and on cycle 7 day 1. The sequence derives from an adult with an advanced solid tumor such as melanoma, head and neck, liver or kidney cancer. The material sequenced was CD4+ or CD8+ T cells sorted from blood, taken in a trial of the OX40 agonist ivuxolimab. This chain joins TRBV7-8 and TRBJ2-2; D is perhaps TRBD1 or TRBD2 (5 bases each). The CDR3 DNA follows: TGTGCCAGCAGCTTCCGGGACCAGAACACCGGGGAGCTGTTTTTT. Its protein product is CASSFRDQNTGELFF.